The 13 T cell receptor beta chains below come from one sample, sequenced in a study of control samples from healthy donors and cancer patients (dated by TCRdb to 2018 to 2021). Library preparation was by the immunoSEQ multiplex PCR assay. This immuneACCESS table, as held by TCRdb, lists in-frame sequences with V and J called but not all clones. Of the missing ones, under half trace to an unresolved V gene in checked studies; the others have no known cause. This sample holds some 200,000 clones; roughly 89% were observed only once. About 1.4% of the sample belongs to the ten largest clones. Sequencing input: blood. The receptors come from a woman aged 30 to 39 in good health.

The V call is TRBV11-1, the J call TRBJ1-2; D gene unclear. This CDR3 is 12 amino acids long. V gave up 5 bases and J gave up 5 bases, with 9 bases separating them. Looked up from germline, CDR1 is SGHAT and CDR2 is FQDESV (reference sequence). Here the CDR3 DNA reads TGTGCCAGCAGCCCCCCCGGGTATGGCTACACCTTC. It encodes CASSPPGYGYTF. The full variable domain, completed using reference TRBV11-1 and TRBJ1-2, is EAEVAQSPRYKITEKSQAVAFWCDPISGHATLYWYRQILGQGPELLVQFQDESVVDDSQLPKDRFSAERLKGVDSTLKIQPAELGDSAMYLCASSPPGYGYTFGSGTRLTVV.

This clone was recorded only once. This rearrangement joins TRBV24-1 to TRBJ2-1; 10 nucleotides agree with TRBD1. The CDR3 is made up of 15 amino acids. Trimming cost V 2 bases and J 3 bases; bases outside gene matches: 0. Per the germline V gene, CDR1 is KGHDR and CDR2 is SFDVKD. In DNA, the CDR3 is TGTGCCACCAGTGATTGGACAGGGGGCTACAATGAGCAGTTCTTC. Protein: CATSDWTGGYNEQFF.

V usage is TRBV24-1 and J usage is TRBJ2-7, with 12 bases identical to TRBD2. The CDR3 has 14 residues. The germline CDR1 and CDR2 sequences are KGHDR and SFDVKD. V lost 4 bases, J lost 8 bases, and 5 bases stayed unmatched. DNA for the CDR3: TGTGCCACCAGTGACCCGGGACTAGCGGGTAAGCAGTACTTC. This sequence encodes CATSDPGLAGKQYF.

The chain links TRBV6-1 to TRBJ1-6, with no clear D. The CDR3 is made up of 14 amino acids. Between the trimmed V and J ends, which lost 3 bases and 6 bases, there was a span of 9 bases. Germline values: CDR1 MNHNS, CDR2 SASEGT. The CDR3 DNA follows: TGTGCCAGCAGTGAGGCACCTCCTAATTCACCCCTCCACTTT. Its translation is CASSEAPPNSPLHF.

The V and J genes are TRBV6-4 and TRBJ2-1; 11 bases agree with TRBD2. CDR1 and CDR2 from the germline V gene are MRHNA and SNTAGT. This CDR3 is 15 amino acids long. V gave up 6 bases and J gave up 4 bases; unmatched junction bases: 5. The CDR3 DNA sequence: TGTGCCAGCAGAACCACTAGCGGGGGTTACAATGAGCAGTTCTTC. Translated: CASRTTSGGYNEQFF.

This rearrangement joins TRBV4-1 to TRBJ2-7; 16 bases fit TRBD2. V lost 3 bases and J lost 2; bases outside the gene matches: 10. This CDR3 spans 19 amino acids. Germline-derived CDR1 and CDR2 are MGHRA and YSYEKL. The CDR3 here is CASSHALPGTSGGAYEQYF. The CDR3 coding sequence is TGCGCCAGCAGCCATGCTTTACCCGGGACTAGCGGGGGGGCCTACGAGCAGTACTTC.

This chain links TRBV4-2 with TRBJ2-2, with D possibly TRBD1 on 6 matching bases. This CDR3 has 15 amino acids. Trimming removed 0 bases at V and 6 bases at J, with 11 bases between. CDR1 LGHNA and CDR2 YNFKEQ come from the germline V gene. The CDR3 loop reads CASSQDTGKSGELFF. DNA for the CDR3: TGTGCCAGCAGCCAAGATACAGGGAAGTCCGGGGAGCTGTTTTTT.

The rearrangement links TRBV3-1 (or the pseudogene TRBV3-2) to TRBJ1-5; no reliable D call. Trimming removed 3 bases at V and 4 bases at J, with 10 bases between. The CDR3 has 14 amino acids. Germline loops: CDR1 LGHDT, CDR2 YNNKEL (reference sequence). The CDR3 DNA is TGTGCCAGCAGCCACCGACCTACTAATCAGCCCCAGCATTTT. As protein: CASSHRPTNQPQHF.

The CDR3 loop reads CASSELSGQGAYEQYF. Here the CDR3 DNA reads TGTGCCAGCAGTGAACTCTCCGGACAGGGGGCCTACGAGCAGTACTTC. This sequence joins TRBV6-1 and TRBJ2-7, with 10 bases aligning to TRBD1. Trimming removed 2 bases from V and 2 bases from J; junction bases left unmatched: 6. The CDR3 has 16 residues. Germline loops: CDR1 MNHNS, CDR2 SASEGT.

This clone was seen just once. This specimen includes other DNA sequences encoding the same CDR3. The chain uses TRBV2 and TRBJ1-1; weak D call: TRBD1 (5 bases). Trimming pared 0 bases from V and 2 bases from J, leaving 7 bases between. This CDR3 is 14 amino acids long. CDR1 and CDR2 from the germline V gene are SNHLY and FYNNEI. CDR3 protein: CASSEAGGNTEAFF. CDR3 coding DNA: TGTGCCAGCAGTGAAGCCGGGGGAAACACTGAAGCTTTCTTT.

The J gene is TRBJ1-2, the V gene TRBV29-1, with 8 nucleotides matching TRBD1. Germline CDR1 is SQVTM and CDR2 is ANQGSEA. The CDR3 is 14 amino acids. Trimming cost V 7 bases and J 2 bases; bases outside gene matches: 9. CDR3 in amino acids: CSDSDRVGNYGYTF. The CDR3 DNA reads TGCAGCGACTCGGACAGGGTGGGAAACTATGGCTACACCTTC.

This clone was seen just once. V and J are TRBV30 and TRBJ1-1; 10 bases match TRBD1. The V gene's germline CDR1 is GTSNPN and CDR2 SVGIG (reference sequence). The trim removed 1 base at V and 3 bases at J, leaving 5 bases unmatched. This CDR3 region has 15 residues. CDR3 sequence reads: CAWSGRGQGHTEAFF. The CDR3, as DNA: TGTGCCTGGAGTGGTCGGGGACAGGGGCACACTGAAGCTTTCTTT.

The chain's CDR3 is CASSLGDRNTGELFF. CDR3 nucleotides: TGTGCCAGCAGCTTAGGGGACAGGAACACCGGGGAGCTGTTTTTT. The rearrangement joins TRBV7-9 to TRBJ2-2, with 7 bases aligning to TRBD1. CDR3 length equals 15 residues. Germline V CDR1 and CDR2: SEHNR, FQNEAQ (reference sequence). V was clipped by 1 base and J by 1 base; unmatched bases: 0.